The 22 T cell receptor beta chains presented below share a single source sample, sequenced in a study of early T cells in non-severe SARS-CoV-2 infection. TCRdb reprocessed the 5' RACE reads with MiXCR, giving one entry per CDR3 protein. There are 55,000 to 70,000 distinct CDR3 sequences in the sample; about 12% occur only once, and roughly 1.2% lies in the top ten. The starting material was whole blood, obtained at baseline. Receptors were obtained from an adult who was a healthcare worker with PCR-confirmed SARS-CoV-2 infection or an uninfected control (not recorded which). The donor label of this sample is uncertain.

This clonotype came up a few times. The chain joins TRBV11-2 to TRBJ1-5; possibly TRBD1 for D (5 bases). This CDR3 has 16 residues. Trimming stripped 2 bases from V and 0 bases from J, with 11 bases between. CDR1 is SGHAT and CDR2 is FQNNGV in the germline V gene. CDR3 coding DNA: TGTGCCAGCAGCTTACGGGGGACGGATAGCAATCAGCCCCAGCATTTT. Translating it yields CASSLRGTDSNQPQHF.

The chain employs TRBV7-9 and TRBJ2-4, with 8 bases identical to TRBD1. Germline-derived CDR1 and CDR2 are SEHNR and FQNEAQ (reference sequence). Germline trimming cut 4 bases from V and 1 base from J; bases unmatched to any gene: 9. The CDR3 covers 17 residues. For the CDR3, the DNA is TGTGCCAGCAGCTCCAACCAGGGGGCATCGGCCAAAAACATTCAGTACTTC. Protein sequence: CASSSNQGASAKNIQYF.

This clonotype was recorded many times. The chain uses TRBV25-1 and TRBJ2-5; 8 bases line up with TRBD2. V lost 4 bases to trimming and J lost 2 bases; unmatched junction nucleotides: 12. This CDR3 is 17 amino acids long. Germline V CDR1 and CDR2: MGHDK, SYGVNS. CDR3 sequence (DNA): TGTGCCAGCAGTGTTAGGTCGGCTAGCGGGTCGCAAGAGACCCAGTACTTC. Its translation: CASSVRSASGSQETQYF.

The chain uses TRBV3-1 and TRBJ2-2; TRBD2 might be the D (6 bases). Germline V gives CDR1 LGHDT, CDR2 YNNKEL (reference sequence). CDR3 size: 16 residues. V lost 3 bases and J 2 bases, leaving 13 bases between the germline ends. CDR3 loop: CASSHSGQINTGELFF. In DNA form, the CDR3 reads TGTGCCAGCAGCCATAGCGGTCAGATCAACACCGGGGAGCTGTTTTTT.

The table lists this clonotype with a few counts. The CDR3 spells CASSGGTSYVETQYF. The CDR3 nucleotides read TGTGCCAGCTCTGGAGGGACATCGTACGTGGAGACCCAGTACTTC. The J gene is TRBJ2-5, the V gene TRBV2, with D perhaps assigned TRBD1 or TRBD2 (6 bases each). CDR1 and CDR2 (germline): SNHLY, FYNNEI. This CDR3 comprises 15 residues. V was clipped by 8 bases and J by 5 bases, with 21 bases between them.

This clonotype was observed many times. The chain is built from TRBV10-3 and TRBJ2-5; a weak D match, TRBD2 (5 bases). The CDR3 spans 19 residues. Trimming cost V 5 bases and J 4 bases, with 29 bases left between them. CDR1 and CDR2 from the germline V gene are ENHRY and SYGVKD. The CDR3 sequence is CAISHPDRGSDHHGETQYF. In nucleotides, the CDR3 is TGTGCCATCAGTCACCCGGATCGGGGATCGGACCACCACGGAGAGACCCAGTACTTC.

V gene TRBV6-1 combines with J gene TRBJ2-6, with D hard to call. The CDR3 contains 13 residues. V was pared by 8 bases and J by 3 bases, with 8 bases between. The germline V gene has CDR1 MNHNS and CDR2 SASEGT. For the CDR3, the DNA is TGTGCCAGCGGCCCCAGTGGGGCCAACGTCCTGACTTTC. Translating it yields CASGPSGANVLTF.

J is TRBJ2-1 and V is TRBV6-6; D perhaps matches TRBD1 (5 bases). Germline-derived CDR1 and CDR2 are MNHNY and SVGAGI (reference sequence). This CDR3 has 14 residues. V dropped 6 bases and J dropped 3 bases, with 12 bases sitting between them. CDR3 amino acids: CASRRSTGYNEQFF. The CDR3, as DNA: TGTGCCAGCAGACGCAGTACAGGCTACAATGAGCAGTTCTTC.

This clonotype was detected ten times or more. The rearrangement links TRBV25-1 to TRBJ2-1, with 12 positions matching TRBD2. The V segment lost 6 bases and the J segment 8 bases; nucleotides outside the gene matches: 17. The germline V gene encodes CDR1 MGHDK and CDR2 SYGVNS. CDR3 length: 18 amino acids. CDR3 nucleotides: TGTGCCAGCAGGCCCAATTATCTAGCGGGGGGGCCGGTTCATGAGCAGTTCTTC. It encodes CASRPNYLAGGPVHEQFF.

This clonotype was seen many times. The CDR3, as DNA: TGCAGCGTAGGGGACGGAGGGAGCACTGAAGCTTTCTTT. Translation: CSVGDGGSTEAFF. The V and J genes are TRBV29-1 and TRBJ1-1; weak D call: TRBD1 (5 bases). CDR3 length: 13 residues. Per germline, CDR1 SQVTM and CDR2 ANQGSEA. Trimming pared 6 bases from V and 4 bases from J, leaving 15 bases between.

This clonotype was found a few times. This chain connects TRBV29-1 to TRBJ1-3; unclear D gene. Germline V CDR1 and CDR2: SQVTM, ANQGSEA. V was clipped by 1 base and J by 0 bases, with 1 base between them. The CDR3 runs to 12 residues. The CDR3 DNA reads as TGCAGCGTTGAAGCCTCTGGAAACACCATATATTTT. It specifies CSVEASGNTIYF.

J is TRBJ2-1 and V is TRBV5-8, with 8 bases that match TRBD1. This CDR3 has 13 residues. V lost 4 bases and J lost 6; bases outside the gene matches: 3. Germline CDR1 SGHTS, CDR2 YDEGEE. The CDR3 bases are TGTGCCAGCAGCCGGGACAGGACCAATGAGCAGTTCTTC. Its translation is CASSRDRTNEQFF.

The chain uses TRBV20-1 and TRBJ2-5, with a tentative D call TRBD2 (5 bases). The germline gives CDR1 DFQATT, CDR2 SNEGSKA (reference sequence). The CDR3 spans 15 residues. Trimming cost V 3 bases and J 7 bases, with 21 bases left between them. The CDR3 spells CSASHPGNGKGTQYF. The CDR3 DNA sequence: TGCAGTGCTAGCCACCCCGGGAACGGAAAAGGGACCCAGTACTTC.

This clonotype was seen more than once but under ten times. The chain carries TRBV6-6 and TRBJ1-6; TRBD1 is a possible D gene (5 bases). Looked up from germline, CDR1 is MNHNY and CDR2 is SVGAGI (reference sequence). V was pared by 6 bases and J by 3 bases, with 21 bases between. CDR3 length equals 18 residues. The CDR3: CASSRKGAGAIYNSPLHF. CDR3 in DNA: TGTGCCAGCAGCAGAAAAGGGGCAGGAGCCATCTATAATTCACCCCTCCACTTT.

This clonotype was recorded at least ten times. The V gene is TRBV4-2, the J gene TRBJ1-2; no clear D. The germline V gene has CDR1 LGHNA and CDR2 YNFKEQ. V shed 0 bases and J shed 6 bases, with 14 bases lying between them. The CDR3 spans 15 residues. CDR3 amino acids: CASSQDRDASDGYTF. Here the CDR3 DNA reads TGTGCCAGCAGCCAAGATCGGGATGCGTCGGATGGCTACACCTTC.

This chain uses TRBV20-1 with TRBJ1-2; maybe TRBD1 (6 bases). Per the germline V gene, CDR1 is DFQATT and CDR2 is SNEGSKA (reference sequence). The V end lost 1 base, the J end lost 4 bases, and 10 bases lay between the germline ends. The CDR3 consists of 13 residues. This chain's CDR3 is CSARARGGYGYTF. Here the CDR3 DNA reads TGCAGTGCTAGAGCCAGGGGTGGCTATGGCTACACCTTC.

The V call is TRBV11-2, the J call TRBJ1-2; D is possibly TRBD1 (5 bases). Deletions cut 1 base from V and 4 bases from J, with 13 bases between. From germline, CDR1 is SGHAT and CDR2 FQNNGV. The CDR3 spans 15 residues. The DNA for the CDR3 is TGTGCCAGCAGCTTAGGGGGAGGGGTCGGCTATGGCTACACCTTC. Protein sequence: CASSLGGGVGYGYTF.

The chain uses TRBV5-1 and TRBJ2-5, with 7 nucleotides matching TRBD1. This CDR3 region has 16 residues. Germline V gene data show CDR1 as SGHRS and CDR2 as YFSETQ. V dropped 4 bases and J dropped 5; count of bases not matched to a gene: 14. The CDR3 DNA is TGCGCCAGCAGCGACGGGGACAGAAGGTCCAGGGAGACCCAGTACTTC. This encodes CASSDGDRRSRETQYF.

The chain carries TRBV12-3 or TRBV12-4 and TRBJ2-3; D is possibly TRBD1 or TRBD2 (6 bases each). The ends were cut back, 8 bases at V and 0 bases at J, with 12 bases in the middle. The length of the CDR3 is 14 residues. The CDR3 region is CASGTGASTDTQYF. CDR3 bases: TGTGCCAGCGGAACGGGGGCCAGCACAGATACGCAGTATTTT.

The chain recombines TRBV19 with TRBJ2-3; 7 positions agree with TRBD1. This CDR3 spans 15 amino acids. Germline CDR1 reads LNHDA; CDR2 reads SQIVND (reference sequence). V lost 4 bases and J lost 8; bases outside the gene matches: 12. The CDR3 protein is CASSNPGQIHVTQYF. Here the CDR3 DNA reads TGTGCCAGTAGTAACCCGGGACAGATTCATGTTACGCAGTATTTT.

The chain employs TRBV14 and TRBJ1-1; D uncertain. Germline loops: CDR1 SGHDN, CDR2 FVKESK. This CDR3 spans 15 amino acids. V dropped 4 bases and J dropped 2 bases, with 14 bases sitting between them. CDR3: CASSPPMSLNTEAFF. In nucleotides, the CDR3 is TGTGCCAGCAGCCCCCCTATGAGTCTTAACACTGAAGCTTTCTTT.

This chain joins TRBV5-1 and TRBJ1-2, with D unresolved. The CDR3 is made up of 16 amino acids. Germline V CDR1 and CDR2: SGHRS, YFSETQ. V lost 9 bases and J lost 0, with 21 bases in between. The DNA for the CDR3 is TGCGCCACCTCGCCGGAACCCGGATTAACTAACTATGGCTACACCTTC. This sequence encodes CATSPEPGLTNYGYTF.